The 11 T cell receptor beta chains in this list originate from one sample, sequenced in a study of cytotoxic CD8 clonotypes in ibrutinib-treated CLL. Profiling relied on immunoSEQ multiplex PCR, and the TCRdb table lists in-frame clones only, not all of them. The sample yields tens of thousands of clones, around 55% seen once. Specimen: PBMCs, collected after 24 months of ibrutinib treatment. These receptors all come from a human donor with chronic lymphocytic leukemia.

This clone was picked up a small number of times. The chain combines TRBV9 with TRBJ2-5, with TRBD2 matching 11 bases. The CDR3 consists of 14 residues. CDR1 and CDR2 (germline): SGDLS, YYNGEE. Losses at the gene ends were 0 bases for V and 5 bases for J; bases not matched to a gene: 0. In DNA form, the CDR3 reads TGTGCCAGCAGCGTAGGACTAGCGGGGGAGACCCAGTACTTC. This translates into CASSVGLAGETQYF.

The chain combines TRBV5-1 with TRBJ2-7, with 7 bases lining up with TRBD1. Per germline, CDR1 SGHRS and CDR2 YFSETQ. The junction had 3 bases not matched to a gene; V was cut back by 4 bases and J by 2 bases. This CDR3 is built from 13 residues. DNA for the CDR3: TGCGCCAGCAGCCCTGGGACAGCCTACGAGCAGTACTTC. This codes for CASSPGTAYEQYF.

The rearrangement uses TRBV13 and TRBJ2-3, with TRBD1 as a possible D gene (8 bases). CDR1 is PRHDT, CDR2 FYEKMQ, per germline (reference sequence). CDR3 length: 14 amino acids. Trimming removed 2 bases at V and 9 bases at J, with 15 bases between. CDR3 DNA: TGTGCCAGCAGCTTAAGGACAGGGAGGGAAACGCAGTATTTT. Its protein product is CASSLRTGRETQYF.

In this sample, this clone turned up a few times. This chain joins TRBV29-1 and TRBJ2-5; D might be TRBD2 (8 bases). The CDR3 runs 16 residues. Germline CDR1 is SQVTM and CDR2 is ANQGSEA. Between the trimmed V and J ends, which lost 6 bases and 4 bases, there was a span of 24 bases. Here the CDR3 reads CSVTGEAGRALETQYF. The CDR3 DNA reads TGCAGCGTAACAGGGGAGGCCGGGAGGGCCCTAGAGACCCAGTACTTC.

The CDR3 region has the DNA TGTGCCAGCTCACCAATAGGTGCCGGGACTAAACAGTATTTT. This translates into CASSPIGAGTKQYF. The rearrangement links TRBV18 to TRBJ2-3, with 7 nucleotides matching TRBD2. J gave up 12 bases and V 2 bases, and 11 bases lay outside the gene matches. Per germline, CDR1 KGHSH and CDR2 LQKENI. The CDR3 covers 14 residues.

This clone was detected once. J is TRBJ1-1 and V is TRBV6-4; D uncertain. Germline assignment: CDR1 MRHNA and CDR2 SNTAGT. Trimming removed 8 bases at V and 1 base at J, with 11 bases between. The CDR3 runs to 13 residues. DNA for the CDR3: TGTGCCAGCTCACTAAATCGGAACACTGAAGCTTTCTTT. It codes for CASSLNRNTEAFF.

A few counts support this clone. The chain is built from TRBV10-3 and TRBJ1-5; TRBD1 might be the D (5 bases). The germline CDR1 and CDR2 sequences are ENHRY and SYGVKD. V was clipped by 0 bases and J by 5 bases, with 17 bases between them. The CDR3 has 17 residues. CDR3 in amino acids: CAISESIRQGDDQPQHF. The DNA of the CDR3 is TGTGCCATCAGTGAGTCGATACGTCAGGGTGACGATCAGCCCCAGCATTTT.

V and J are TRBV15 and TRBJ1-2; no definite D call. V lost 1 base and J 5 bases, leaving 14 bases between the germline ends. Germline V lookup: CDR1 LNHNV, CDR2 YYDKDF (reference sequence). This CDR3 region has 15 residues. The CDR3 spells CATSRVGPREYGYTF. CDR3 in DNA: TGTGCCACCAGCAGAGTAGGACCCCGGGAGTATGGCTACACCTTC.

J is TRBJ2-5 and V is TRBV14; TRBD1 agrees at 9 bases. Germline assignment: CDR1 SGHDN and CDR2 FVKESK. The length of the CDR3 is 18 residues. The V gene end was trimmed by 0 bases and the J gene end by 4 bases; junction bases not matched to a gene: 12. CDR3 in DNA: TGTGCCAGCAGCCAAGATATCCTCGGGACAGGGCTTGGAGAGACCCAGTACTTC. Protein sequence: CASSQDILGTGLGETQYF.

In this sample, this clone turned up a few times. V is TRBV18 and J is TRBJ1-5; D is unresolved. The CDR3 extends over 15 amino acids. Per the germline V gene, CDR1 is KGHSH and CDR2 is LQKENI. V was shortened by 4 bases and J by 3 bases, with 13 bases between the two germline ends. This chain's CDR3 is CASSQNQVPNQPQHF. The CDR3 DNA sequence: TGTGCCAGCTCACAAAACCAAGTCCCCAATCAGCCCCAGCATTTT.

This CDR3 is CASSQETGGGGSGANVLTF. The CDR3 DNA reads TGCGCCAGCAGCCAAGAAACAGGGGGCGGTGGATCCGGGGCCAACGTCCTGACTTTC. V and J are TRBV4-1 and TRBJ2-6, with TRBD1 identical over 9 bases. V dropped 0 bases and J dropped 4; count of bases not matched to a gene: 10. Germline V CDR1 and CDR2: MGHRA, YSYEKL. CDR3 length equals 19 residues.